This T cell receptor beta chain was retrieved from a study of CD8+ T cells in alopecia areata (dated by TCRdb to the late 2010s). With regard to the full study: The treated patients, all with moderate-to-severe alopecia areata, were enrolled in an open-label pilot trial of oral tofacitinib given at 5 to 10 mg twice daily. Patients stayed on tofacitinib for 6 to 18 months and then had 6 months of follow-up off drug so that delayed response and recurrence could be assessed. For the treated patients, the SALT score, which quantifies what percentage of scalp surface area is affected, served as the measure of disease severity. To study T cell clonal expansion in alopecia areata, the researchers applied high-throughput TCRbeta sequencing to both the C3H/HeJ mouse model and human patients. Human TCRbeta sequencing covered scalp tissue and sorted CD4+ and CD8+ peripheral blood T cells from patchy and totalis/universalis alopecia areata patients and healthy controls. Biopsies were taken from tofacitinib-treated patients at baseline and again at 4 and 24 weeks into treatment, and several of those patients also had a later scalp biopsy. Clonality in the scalp was compared among normal scalp (n=4), patchy alopecia areata scalp (n=8), and alopecia totalis/universalis scalp (n=8). RNA came from the PAXgene miRNA kit for fixed scalp, the miRNeasy kit for PBMCs, and the RNeasy kit for mouse skin. TCRbeta CDR3 regions were amplified by immunoSEQ multiplex PCR with 35 Vbeta forward and 13 Jbeta reverse primers. Study-wide findings and limitations: Shared TCR sequences between patients were less evident than in mice, which may be partly attributable to HLA diversity in the patient population. Compared with normal scalp, lesional scalp had higher clonality and more expanded CD8+ clones, particularly in alopecia totalis/universalis, a pattern that suggests antigenic drive. Unlike mouse skin, which is dominated by gammadelta T cells, normal human skin has resident alphabeta T cells that are also sequenced, and this complicates analysis of the scalp TCR repertoire. Scalp clonality and the number of expanded CD8+ clones among the top 100 scalp clones were significantly decreased by tofacitinib. Because the treated cohort was small and had just a single nonresponder, larger studies are needed to establish links between baseline CD8+ expansion and response. Many expanded lesional clones were found to persist in scalp and blood during tofacitinib treatment, and relapse after treatment cessation may be partly explained by this persistence.

Library creation used the immunoSEQ multiplex PCR assay. To provide template for TCR sequencing, every sample had RNA extracted and reverse transcribed into cDNA. SuperScript III was used to make first-strand cDNA, primed with a 2:1 mix of oligo-dT and random hexamers. A synthetic immune receptor repertoire was used to measure amplification bias, and any remaining bias was corrected computationally. On the study's bioinformatics: After raw reads were preprocessed to remove errors, the CDR3 was defined following IMGT conventions as running from the conserved cysteine to phenylalanine. To get clonality, Shannon entropy was normalized by log2 of the number of productive unique TCRs and the result was subtracted from 1. Whether each scalp clone was CD4 or CD8 was inferred by checking scalp TCRbeta sequences against the CD4 and CD8 repertoires from sorted blood. Sourced from immuneACCESS, this table was stored by TCRdb with only in-frame sequences that have V and J called. A share of the clones is absent; for the studies checked, an unresolved V gene accounts for under half, and the remainder has no known explanation. Clonal size and the V and J genes are those of that table, whereas D and trimming came from the DNA. The sample data list some 58,000 clones, and under 60% of these were observed just once. Together, the top ten hold around 21% of the sample.

The treatment or condition label for this specimen denotes: oral pan-JAK inhibitor, 5-10 mg twice daily. Lesional scalp punch biopsies and peripheral blood were collected from alopecia areata patients. After PBMCs were isolated by density centrifugation and stained for CD3, CD4 and CD8, a FACSAria was used to sort CD4+ and CD8+ T cells. For this clone: What this receptor recognizes is not known. Base quality data are lacking; no much larger clone is found one base away.

The germline V gene sets CDR1 to SGDLS and CDR2 to YYNGEE. The junction carries 11 bases between V and J, which are trimmed by 4 bases and 7 bases respectively. From the cysteine through the phenylalanine, the CDR3 covers 12 amino acids. Kept here is only the CDR3 DNA, which spans 36 bases and is read in frame from base 1. The sequences come from CD8+ T cells sorted from blood, collected around week 36, from a patient treated with tofacitinib. The sequence was obtained from a human donor with alopecia areata. The sequence is built from TRBV9 and TRBJ2-5, with the D gene possibly TRBD1 or TRBD2, each one fitting 5 bases. In nucleotides, the sequence is TGTGCCAGCAGCCCGGGGCCGGGGACCCAGTACTTC. Its translation is CASSPGPGTQYF.